These 9 T cell receptor beta chains came from one sample sequenced in a study of T cell responses to AZD1222 COVID-19 vaccine. This table comes from immunoSEQ multiplex PCR, and its TCRdb copy is limited to in-frame clones, with some not included. The table has 100,000 to 150,000 clones, roughly 90% seen once; the top ten hold about 1.6%. The specimen was peripheral blood, collected on day 0 of AZD1222 vaccination. The source of these receptors is an adult in good health.

The chain uses TRBV11-2 and TRBJ1-2; D is ambiguous. This CDR3 is built from 12 residues. Germline V gene data show CDR1 as SGHAT and CDR2 as FQNNGV. V gave up 4 bases and J gave up 8 bases, with 11 bases separating them. The CDR3 bases are TGTGCCAGCAGCTGGCCACCCCAGGGCTACACCTTC. It translates to CASSWPPQGYTF.

The rearrangement joins TRBV4-2 to TRBJ1-1; 10 positions match TRBD1. Germline-derived CDR1 and CDR2 are LGHNA and YNFKEQ. Trimming removed 8 bases from V and 2 bases from J; junction bases left unmatched: 5. CDR3 length: 14 amino acids. CDR3 coding DNA: TGTGCCAGCGGAGGGGACAGGGGAAACACTGAAGCTTTCTTT. Translation: CASGGDRGNTEAFF.

The CDR3 here is CASGLVLRLADWSPGSETQYF. The CDR3 DNA reads TGTGCTAGTGGTTTGGTACTTAGACTAGCGGACTGGAGTCCCGGGTCGGAGACCCAGTACTTC. The V and J genes are TRBV12-5 and TRBJ2-5; 9 nucleotides line up with TRBD2. Losses at the gene ends were 0 bases for V and 5 bases for J; bases not matched to a gene: 22. Germline V CDR1 and CDR2: LGHNT, FRNRAP. This CDR3 is 21 amino acids long. The full variable domain, in which reference TRBV12-5 and TRBJ2-5 provide the parts outside the CDR3, is DARVTQTPRHKVTEMGQEVTMRCQPILGHNTVFWYRQTMMQGLELLAYFRNRAPLDDSGMPKDRFSAEMPDATLATLKIQPSEPRDSAVYFCASGLVLRLADWSPGSETQYFGPGTRLLVL.

This chain's CDR3 is CASSSGTSGTYNEQFF. The CDR3 DNA follows: TGTGCCAGCAGCTCCGGGACTAGCGGTACGTACAATGAGCAGTTCTTC. V is TRBV7-3 and J is TRBJ2-1; 11 bases match TRBD2. CDR1 is SGHTA and CDR2 is FQGTGA in the germline V gene. After removal of 4 bases from V and 4 bases from J, the junction contained 6 bases not matched to a gene. The CDR3 length is 16 residues.

The rearrangement uses TRBV27 and TRBJ1-6, with a tentative D call TRBD1 (5 bases). The CDR3 has 15 residues. Trimming shortened V by 3 bases and J by 1 base, and 7 bases separated the two germline ends. CDR1 is MNHEY and CDR2 is SMNVEV in the germline V gene (reference sequence). The CDR3 DNA is TGTGCCAGCAGTTTTGGGGGGTCCTATAATTCACCCCTCCACTTT. Encoded protein: CASSFGGSYNSPLHF.

This sequence joins TRBV29-1 and TRBJ2-7, with D possibly matching TRBD1 (5 bases). V dropped 1 base and J dropped 3 bases, with 7 bases sitting between them. The CDR3 is made up of 12 amino acids. Germline loops: CDR1 SQVTM, CDR2 ANQGSEA. DNA for the CDR3: TGCAGCGTTGAAGGCAGGGACTACGAGCAGTACTTC. Amino acid sequence: CSVEGRDYEQYF.

This chain links TRBV11-2 with TRBJ2-3; 9 bases are shared with TRBD1. V gave up 5 bases and J gave up 1 base; unmatched junction bases: 7. Germline CDR1 and CDR2: SGHAT and FQNNGV. The CDR3 length is 16 residues. CDR3 amino acids: CASSATGDRGTDTQYF. DNA for the CDR3: TGTGCCAGCAGCGCGACAGGGGACAGGGGCACAGATACGCAGTATTTT.

The V call is TRBV11-3, the J call TRBJ2-1, with TRBD2 as a possible D gene (5 bases). Germline V gives CDR1 SGHNT, CDR2 YENEEA. The CDR3 consists of 15 residues. Deletions cut 1 base from V and 4 bases from J, with 11 bases between. CDR3 DNA sequence: TGTGCCAGCAGCTTAGGTCCCGGGGAATACAATGAGCAGTTCTTC. This encodes CASSLGPGEYNEQFF.

J is TRBJ2-7 and V is TRBV7-2; D assignment may be TRBD1 or TRBD2 (5 bases each). Trimming removed 1 base at V and 6 bases at J, with 13 bases between. Looked up from germline, CDR1 is SGHTA and CDR2 is FQGNSA. The CDR3 is 14 amino acids. In nucleotides, the CDR3 is TGTGCCAGCAGCTTAGATCCGGGGCCAGGCGAGCAGTACTTC. Its protein is CASSLDPGPGEQYF.